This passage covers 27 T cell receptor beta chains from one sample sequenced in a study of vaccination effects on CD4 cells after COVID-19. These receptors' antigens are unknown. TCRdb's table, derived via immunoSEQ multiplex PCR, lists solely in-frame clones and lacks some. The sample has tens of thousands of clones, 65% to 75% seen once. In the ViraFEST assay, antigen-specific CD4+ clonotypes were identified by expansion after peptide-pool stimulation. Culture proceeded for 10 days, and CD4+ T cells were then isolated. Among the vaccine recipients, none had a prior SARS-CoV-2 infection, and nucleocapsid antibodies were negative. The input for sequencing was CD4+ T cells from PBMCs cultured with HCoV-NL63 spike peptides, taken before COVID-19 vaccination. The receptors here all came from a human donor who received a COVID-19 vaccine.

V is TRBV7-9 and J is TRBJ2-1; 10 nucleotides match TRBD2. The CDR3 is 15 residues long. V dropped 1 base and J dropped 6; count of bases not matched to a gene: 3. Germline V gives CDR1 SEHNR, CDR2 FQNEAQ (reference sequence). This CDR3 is CASSLVAGGPNEQFF. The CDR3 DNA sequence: TGTGCCAGCAGCTTAGTAGCGGGGGGCCCCAATGAGCAGTTCTTC. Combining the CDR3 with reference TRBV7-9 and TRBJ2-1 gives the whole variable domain DTGVSQNPRHKITKRGQNVTFRCDPISEHNRLYWYRQTLGQGPEFLTYFQNEAQLEKSRLLSDRFSAERPKGSFSTLEIQRTEQGDSAMYLCASSLVAGGPNEQFFGPGTRLTVL.

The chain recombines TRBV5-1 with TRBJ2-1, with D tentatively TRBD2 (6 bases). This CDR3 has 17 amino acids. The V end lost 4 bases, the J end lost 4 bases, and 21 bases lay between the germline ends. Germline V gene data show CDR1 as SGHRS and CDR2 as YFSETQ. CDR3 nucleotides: TGCGCCAGCAGCCTGGGTATCAGCGGGCAACTTTACAATGAGCAGTTCTTC. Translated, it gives CASSLGISGQLYNEQFF.

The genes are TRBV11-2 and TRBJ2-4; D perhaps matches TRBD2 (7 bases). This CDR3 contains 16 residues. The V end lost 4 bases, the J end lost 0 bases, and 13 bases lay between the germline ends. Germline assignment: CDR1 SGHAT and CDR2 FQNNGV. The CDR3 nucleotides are TGTGCCAGCAGCTCGGGGGGCGGGATAGCCAAAAACATTCAGTACTTC. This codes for CASSSGGGIAKNIQYF.

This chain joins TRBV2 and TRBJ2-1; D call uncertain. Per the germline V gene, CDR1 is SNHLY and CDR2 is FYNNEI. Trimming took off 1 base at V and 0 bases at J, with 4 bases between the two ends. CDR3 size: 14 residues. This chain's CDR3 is CASSEGVSYNEQFF. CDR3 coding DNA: TGTGCCAGCAGTGAAGGAGTCTCCTACAATGAGCAGTTCTTC. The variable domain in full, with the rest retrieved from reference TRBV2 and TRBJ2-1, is EPEVTQTPSHQVTQMGQEVILRCVPISNHLYFYWYRQILGQKVEFLVSFYNNEISEKSEIFDDQFSVERPDGSNFTLKIRSTKLEDSAMYFCASSEGVSYNEQFFGPGTRLTVL.

CDR3 bases: TGTGCCAGCAGTTATAGGGGGTCCCCCTACGAGCAGTACGTC. It is translated as CASSYRGSPYEQYV. The chain recombines TRBV6-2 or TRBV6-3 with TRBJ2-7; a possible D gene is TRBD1 (6 bases). Per germline, CDR1 MNHEY and CDR2 SVGEGT. V lost 3 bases to trimming and J lost 2 bases, with 11 bases between them. This CDR3 is built from 14 residues.

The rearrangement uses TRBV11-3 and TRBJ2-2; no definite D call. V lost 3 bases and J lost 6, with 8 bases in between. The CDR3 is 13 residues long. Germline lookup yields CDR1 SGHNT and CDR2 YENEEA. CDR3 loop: CASSFWLSGELFF. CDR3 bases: TGTGCCAGCAGCTTCTGGTTGTCCGGGGAGCTGTTTTTT.

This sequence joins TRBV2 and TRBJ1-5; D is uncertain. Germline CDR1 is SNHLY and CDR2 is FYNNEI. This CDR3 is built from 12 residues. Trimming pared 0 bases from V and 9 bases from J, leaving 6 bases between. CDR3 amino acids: CASSEAGMPQHF. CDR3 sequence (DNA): TGTGCCAGCAGTGAAGCTGGCATGCCCCAGCATTTT. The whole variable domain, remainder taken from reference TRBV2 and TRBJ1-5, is EPEVTQTPSHQVTQMGQEVILRCVPISNHLYFYWYRQILGQKVEFLVSFYNNEISEKSEIFDDQFSVERPDGSNFTLKIRSTKLEDSAMYFCASSEAGMPQHFGDGTRLSIL.

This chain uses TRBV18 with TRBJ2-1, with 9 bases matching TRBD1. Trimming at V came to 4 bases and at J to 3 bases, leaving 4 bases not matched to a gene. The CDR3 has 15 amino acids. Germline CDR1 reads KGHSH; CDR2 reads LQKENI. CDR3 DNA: TGTGCCAGCTCACAGGGACAGGGAAACTACAATGAGCAGTTCTTC. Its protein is CASSQGQGNYNEQFF. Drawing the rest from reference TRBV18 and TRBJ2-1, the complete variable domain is NAGVMQNPRHLVRRRGQEARLRCSPMKGHSHVYWYRQLPEEGLKFMVYLQKENIIDESGMPKERFSAEFPKEGPSILRIQQVVRGDSAAYFCASSQGQGNYNEQFFGPGTRLTVL.

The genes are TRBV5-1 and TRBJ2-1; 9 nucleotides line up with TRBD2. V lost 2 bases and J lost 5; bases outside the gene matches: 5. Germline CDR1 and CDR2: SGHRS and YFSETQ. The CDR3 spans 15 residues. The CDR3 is CASSFLAGPDNEQFF. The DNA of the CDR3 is TGCGCCAGCAGCTTCCTAGCGGGGCCTGACAATGAGCAGTTCTTC.

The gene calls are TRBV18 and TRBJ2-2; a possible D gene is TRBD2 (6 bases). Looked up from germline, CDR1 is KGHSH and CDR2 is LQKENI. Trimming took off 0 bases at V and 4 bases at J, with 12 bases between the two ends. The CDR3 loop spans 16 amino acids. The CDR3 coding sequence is TGTGCCAGCTCACCACCCGGCGGGGCTGGCACCGGGGAGCTGTTTTTT. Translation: CASSPPGGAGTGELFF.

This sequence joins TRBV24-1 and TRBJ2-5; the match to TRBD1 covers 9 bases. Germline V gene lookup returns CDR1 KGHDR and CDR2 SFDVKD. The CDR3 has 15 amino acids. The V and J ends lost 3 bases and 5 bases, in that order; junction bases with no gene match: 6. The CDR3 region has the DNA TGTGCCACCAGTGATACAGGGGGCCGGCGGGAGACCCAGTACTTC. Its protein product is CATSDTGGRRETQYF.

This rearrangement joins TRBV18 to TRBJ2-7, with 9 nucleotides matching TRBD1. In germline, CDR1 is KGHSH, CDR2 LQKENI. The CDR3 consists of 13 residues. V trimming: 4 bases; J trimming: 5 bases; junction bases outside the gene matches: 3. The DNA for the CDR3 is TGTGCCAGCTCACTACAGGGGGCCCACGAGCAGTACGTC. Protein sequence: CASSLQGAHEQYV.

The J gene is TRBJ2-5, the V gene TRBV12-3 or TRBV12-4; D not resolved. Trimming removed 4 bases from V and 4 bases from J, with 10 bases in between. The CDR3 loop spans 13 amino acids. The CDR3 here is CASSSAARETQYF. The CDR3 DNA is TGTGCCAGCAGTTCGGCAGCGAGAGAGACCCAGTACTTC.

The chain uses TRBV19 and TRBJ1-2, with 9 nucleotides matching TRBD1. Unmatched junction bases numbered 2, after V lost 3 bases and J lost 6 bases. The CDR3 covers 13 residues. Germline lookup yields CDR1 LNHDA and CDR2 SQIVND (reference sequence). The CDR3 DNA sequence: TGTGCCAGTAGTATGGGACAGGGTGATGGCTACACCTTC. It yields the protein CASSMGQGDGYTF.

DNA for the CDR3: TGTGCCAGCAAGTCTGCCGACACTGAAGCTTTCTTT. Its translation: CASKSADTEAFF. The rearrangement links TRBV25-1 to TRBJ1-1; no clear D gene. Looked up from germline, CDR1 is MGHDK and CDR2 is SYGVNS. The CDR3 is 12 amino acids. With 7 bases removed from V and 3 bases from J, the gap between germline ends came to 9 bases.

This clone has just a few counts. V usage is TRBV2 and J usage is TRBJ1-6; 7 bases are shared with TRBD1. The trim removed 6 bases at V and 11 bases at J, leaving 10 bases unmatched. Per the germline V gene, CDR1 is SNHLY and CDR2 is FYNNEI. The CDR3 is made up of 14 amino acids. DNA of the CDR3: TGTGCCAGCAGCGTACAGGGGTCCGTGGCACCCCTCCACTTT. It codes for CASSVQGSVAPLHF.

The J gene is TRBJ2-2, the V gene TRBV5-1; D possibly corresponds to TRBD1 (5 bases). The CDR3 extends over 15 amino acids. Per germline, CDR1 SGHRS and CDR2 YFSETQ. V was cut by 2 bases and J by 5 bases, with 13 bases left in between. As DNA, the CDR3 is TGCGCCAGCAGCTTTAGGGGCGCTGAAACCGGGGAGCTGTTTTTT. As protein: CASSFRGAETGELFF.

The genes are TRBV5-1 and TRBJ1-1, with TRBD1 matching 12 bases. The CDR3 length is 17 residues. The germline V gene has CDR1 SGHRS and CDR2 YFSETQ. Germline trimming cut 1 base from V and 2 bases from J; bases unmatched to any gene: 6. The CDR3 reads CASSLTGTGGLNTEAFF. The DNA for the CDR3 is TGCGCCAGCAGCTTGACCGGGACAGGGGGCCTTAACACTGAAGCTTTCTTT.

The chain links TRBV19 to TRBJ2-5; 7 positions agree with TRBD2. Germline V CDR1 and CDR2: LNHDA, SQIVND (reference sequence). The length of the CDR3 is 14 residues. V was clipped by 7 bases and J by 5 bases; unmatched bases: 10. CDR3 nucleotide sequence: TGTGCCAGTACCCCCCGGGGGGTCAGGGAGACCCAGTACTTC. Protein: CASTPRGVRETQYF. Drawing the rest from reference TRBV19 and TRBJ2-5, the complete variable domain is DGGITQSPKYLFRKEGQNVTLSCEQNLNHDAMYWYRQDPGQGLRLIYYSQIVNDFQKGDIAEGYSVSREKKESFPLTVTSAQKNPTAFYLCASTPRGVRETQYFGPGTRLLVL.

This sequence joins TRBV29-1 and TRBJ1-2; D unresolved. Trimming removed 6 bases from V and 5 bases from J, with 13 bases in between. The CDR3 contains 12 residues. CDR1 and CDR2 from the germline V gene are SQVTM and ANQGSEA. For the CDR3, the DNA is TGCAGCGTCTTGAGGGAGGTTTATGGCTACACCTTC. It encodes CSVLREVYGYTF.

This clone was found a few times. CDR3 sequence: CASSPRTGSSYNSPLHF. The CDR3 bases are TGTGCCAGTAGTCCCCGGACAGGGAGCTCCTATAATTCACCCCTCCACTTT. The chain is built from TRBV19 and TRBJ1-6, with 8 positions matching TRBD1. Per the germline V gene, CDR1 is LNHDA and CDR2 is SQIVND (reference sequence). J was trimmed by 0 bases and V by 5 bases; bases with no gene match: 6. The CDR3 has 17 residues.

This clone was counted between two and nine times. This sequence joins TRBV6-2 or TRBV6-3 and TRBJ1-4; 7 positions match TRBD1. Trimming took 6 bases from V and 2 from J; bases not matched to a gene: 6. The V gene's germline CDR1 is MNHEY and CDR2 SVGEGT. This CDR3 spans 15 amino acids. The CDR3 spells CASSSPGQTNEKLFF. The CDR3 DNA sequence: TGTGCCAGCAGCTCTCCGGGACAGACTAATGAAAAACTGTTTTTT.

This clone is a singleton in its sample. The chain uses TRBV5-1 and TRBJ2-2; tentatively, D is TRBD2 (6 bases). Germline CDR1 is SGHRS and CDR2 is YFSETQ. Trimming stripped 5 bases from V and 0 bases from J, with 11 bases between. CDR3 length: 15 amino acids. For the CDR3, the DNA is TGCGCCAGCAGGGCCGGGGGTGCGAACACCGGGGAGCTGTTTTTT. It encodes CASRAGGANTGELFF.

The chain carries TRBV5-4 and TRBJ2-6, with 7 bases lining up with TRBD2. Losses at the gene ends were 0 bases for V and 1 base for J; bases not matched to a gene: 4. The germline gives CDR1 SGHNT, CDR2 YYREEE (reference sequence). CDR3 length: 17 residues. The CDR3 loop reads CASSLVSGVSGANVLTF. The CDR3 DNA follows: TGTGCCAGCAGCTTGGTCAGCGGGGTATCTGGGGCCAACGTCCTGACTTTC. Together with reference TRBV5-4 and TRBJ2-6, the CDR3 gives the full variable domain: ETGVTQSPTHLIKTRGQQVTLRCSSQSGHNTVSWYQQALGQGPQFIFQYYREEENGRGNFPPRFSGLQFPNYSSELNVNALELDDSALYLCASSLVSGVSGANVLTFGAGSRLTVL.

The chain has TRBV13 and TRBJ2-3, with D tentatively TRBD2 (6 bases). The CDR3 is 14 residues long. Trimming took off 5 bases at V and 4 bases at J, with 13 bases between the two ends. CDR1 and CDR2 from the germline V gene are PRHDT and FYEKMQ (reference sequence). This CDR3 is CASSPWDSADTQYF. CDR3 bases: TGTGCCAGCAGCCCGTGGGACTCCGCAGATACGCAGTATTTT.

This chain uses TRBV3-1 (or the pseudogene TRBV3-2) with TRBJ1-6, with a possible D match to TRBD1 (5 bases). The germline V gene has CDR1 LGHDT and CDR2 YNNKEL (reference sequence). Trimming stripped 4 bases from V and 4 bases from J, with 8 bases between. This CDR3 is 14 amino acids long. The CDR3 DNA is TGTGCCAGCAGCCTTGGGGGTTATAATTCACCCCTCCACTTT. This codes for CASSLGGYNSPLHF.

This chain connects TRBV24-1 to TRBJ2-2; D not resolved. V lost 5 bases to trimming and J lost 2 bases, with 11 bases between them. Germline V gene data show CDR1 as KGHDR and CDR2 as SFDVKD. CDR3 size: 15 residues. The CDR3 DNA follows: TGTGCCACCAGTGTAGCCCAGGTTAACACCGGGGAGCTGTTTTTT. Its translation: CATSVAQVNTGELFF.